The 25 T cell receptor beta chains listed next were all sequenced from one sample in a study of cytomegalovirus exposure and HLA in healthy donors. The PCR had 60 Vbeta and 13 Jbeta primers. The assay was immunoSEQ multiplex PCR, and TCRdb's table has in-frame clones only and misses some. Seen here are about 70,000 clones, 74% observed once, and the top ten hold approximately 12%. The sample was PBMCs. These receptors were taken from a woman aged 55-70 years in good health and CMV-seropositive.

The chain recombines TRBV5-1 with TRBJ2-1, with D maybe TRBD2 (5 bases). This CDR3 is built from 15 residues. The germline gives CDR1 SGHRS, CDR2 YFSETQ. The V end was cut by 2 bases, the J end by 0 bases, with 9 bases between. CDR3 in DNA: TGCGCCAGCAGCTTAAATGACTACTCCTACAATGAGCAGTTCTTC. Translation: CASSLNDYSYNEQFF. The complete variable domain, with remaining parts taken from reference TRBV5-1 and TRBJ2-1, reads KAGVTQTPRYLIKTRGQQVTLSCSPISGHRSVSWYQQTPGQGLQFLFEYFSETQRNKGNFPGRFSGRQFSNSRSEMNVSTLELGDSALYLCASSLNDYSYNEQFFGPGTRLTVL.

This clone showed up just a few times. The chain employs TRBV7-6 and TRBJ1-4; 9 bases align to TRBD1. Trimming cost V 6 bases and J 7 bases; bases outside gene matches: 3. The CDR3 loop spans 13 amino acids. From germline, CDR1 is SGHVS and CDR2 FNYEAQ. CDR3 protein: CASRQGAGEKLFF. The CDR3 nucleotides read TGTGCCAGCAGACAGGGGGCTGGTGAAAAACTGTTTTTT.

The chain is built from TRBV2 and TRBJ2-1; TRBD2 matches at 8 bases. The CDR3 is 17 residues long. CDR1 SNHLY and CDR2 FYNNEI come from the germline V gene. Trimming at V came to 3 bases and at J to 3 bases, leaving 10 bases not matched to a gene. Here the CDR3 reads CASSDSGRVRRYNEQFF. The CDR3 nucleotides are TGTGCCAGCAGTGACAGCGGGAGAGTTCGTCGCTACAATGAGCAGTTCTTC.

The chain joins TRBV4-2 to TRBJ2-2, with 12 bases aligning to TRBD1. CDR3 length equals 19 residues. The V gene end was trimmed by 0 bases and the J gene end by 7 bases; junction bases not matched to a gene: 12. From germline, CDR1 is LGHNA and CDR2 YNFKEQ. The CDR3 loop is CASSQERGWGQGAGGELFF. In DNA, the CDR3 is TGTGCCAGCAGCCAAGAGAGGGGTTGGGGACAGGGGGCCGGCGGGGAGCTGTTTTTT.

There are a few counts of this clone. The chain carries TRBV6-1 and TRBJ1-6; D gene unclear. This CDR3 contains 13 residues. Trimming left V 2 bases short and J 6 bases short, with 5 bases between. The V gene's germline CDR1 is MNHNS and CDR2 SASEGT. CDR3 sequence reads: CASSENSNSPLHF. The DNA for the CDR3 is TGTGCCAGCAGTGAAAACTCTAATTCACCCCTCCACTTT.

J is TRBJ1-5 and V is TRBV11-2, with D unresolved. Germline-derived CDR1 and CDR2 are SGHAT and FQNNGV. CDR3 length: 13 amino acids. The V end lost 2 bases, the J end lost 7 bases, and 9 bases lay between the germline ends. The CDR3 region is CASSLYGGQPQHF. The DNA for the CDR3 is TGTGCCAGCAGCTTATACGGAGGGCAGCCCCAGCATTTT.

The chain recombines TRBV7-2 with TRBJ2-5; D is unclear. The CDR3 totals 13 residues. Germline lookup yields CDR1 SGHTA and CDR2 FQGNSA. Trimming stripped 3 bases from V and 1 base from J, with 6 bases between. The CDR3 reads CASSFEVQETQYF. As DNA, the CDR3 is TGTGCCAGCAGCTTTGAGGTCCAAGAGACCCAGTACTTC. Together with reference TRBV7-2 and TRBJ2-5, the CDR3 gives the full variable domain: GAGVSQSPSNKVTEKGKDVELRCDPISGHTALYWYRQSLGQGLEFLIYFQGNSAPDKSGLPSDRFSAERTGGSVSTLTIQRTQQEDSAVYLCASSFEVQETQYFGPGTRLLVL.

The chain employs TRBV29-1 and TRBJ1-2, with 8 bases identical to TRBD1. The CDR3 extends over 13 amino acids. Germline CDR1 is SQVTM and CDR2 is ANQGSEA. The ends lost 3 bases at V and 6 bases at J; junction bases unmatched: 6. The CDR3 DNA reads TGCAGCGTTGAGGCGGGGACAGGACATGGCTACACCTTC. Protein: CSVEAGTGHGYTF.

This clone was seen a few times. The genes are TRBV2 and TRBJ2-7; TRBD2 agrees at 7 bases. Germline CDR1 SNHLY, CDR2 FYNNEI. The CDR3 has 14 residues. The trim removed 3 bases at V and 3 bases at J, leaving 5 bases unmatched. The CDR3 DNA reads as TGTGCCAGCAGTGACCAGCGGGGACGCTACGAGCAGTACTTC. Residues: CASSDQRGRYEQYF.

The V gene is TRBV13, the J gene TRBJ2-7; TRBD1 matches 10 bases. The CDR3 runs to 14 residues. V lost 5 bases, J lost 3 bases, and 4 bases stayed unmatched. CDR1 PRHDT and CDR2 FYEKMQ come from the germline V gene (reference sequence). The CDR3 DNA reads TGTGCCAGCAGCCAACGGACAGGGGGCTACGAGCAGTACTTC. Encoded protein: CASSQRTGGYEQYF.

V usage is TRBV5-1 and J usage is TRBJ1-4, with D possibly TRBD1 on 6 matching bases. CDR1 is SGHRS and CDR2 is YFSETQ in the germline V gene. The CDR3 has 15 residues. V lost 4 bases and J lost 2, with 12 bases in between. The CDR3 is CASSPQGPTNEKLFF. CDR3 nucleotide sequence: TGCGCCAGCAGCCCTCAGGGGCCCACTAATGAAAAACTGTTTTTT.

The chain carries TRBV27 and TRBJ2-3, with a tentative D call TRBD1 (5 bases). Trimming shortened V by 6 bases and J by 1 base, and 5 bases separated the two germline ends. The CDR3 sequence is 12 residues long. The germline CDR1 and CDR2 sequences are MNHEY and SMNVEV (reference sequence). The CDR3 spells CASRQGTDTQYF. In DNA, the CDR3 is TGTGCCAGCAGACAGGGCACAGATACGCAGTATTTT.

CDR3 region: CASSSSSYEQYF. CDR3 bases: TGTGCCAGCAGTTCCTCCTCCTACGAGCAGTACTTC. V and J are TRBV28 and TRBJ2-7; no firm D call. This CDR3 comprises 12 residues. Between the trimmed V and J ends, which lost 4 bases and 0 bases, there was a span of 4 bases. The germline V gene encodes CDR1 MDHEN and CDR2 SYDVKM.

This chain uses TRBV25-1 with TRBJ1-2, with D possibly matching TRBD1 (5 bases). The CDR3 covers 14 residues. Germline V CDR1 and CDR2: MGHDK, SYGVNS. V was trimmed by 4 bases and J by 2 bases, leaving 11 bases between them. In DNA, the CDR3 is TGTGCCAGCAGTGGAGTGGGACTAAACTATGGCTACACCTTC. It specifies CASSGVGLNYGYTF.

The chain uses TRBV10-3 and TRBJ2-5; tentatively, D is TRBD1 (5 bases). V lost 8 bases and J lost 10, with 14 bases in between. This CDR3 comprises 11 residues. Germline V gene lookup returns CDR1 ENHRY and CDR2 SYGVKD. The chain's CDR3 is CAIGAVPLQYF. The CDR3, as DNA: TGTGCCATCGGGGCCGTACCGCTCCAGTACTTC.

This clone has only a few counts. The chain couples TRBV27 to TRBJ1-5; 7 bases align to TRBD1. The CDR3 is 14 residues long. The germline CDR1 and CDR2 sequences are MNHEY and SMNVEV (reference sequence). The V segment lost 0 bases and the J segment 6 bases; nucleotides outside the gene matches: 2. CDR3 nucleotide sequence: TGTGCCAGCAGTTTATCACAGGGGTTTCAGCCCCAGCATTTT. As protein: CASSLSQGFQPQHF.

Written as DNA, the CDR3 is TGTGCCAGCAGTTTACGGTCAGGAGAGACCCAGTACTTC. Protein sequence: CASSLRSGETQYF. The genes are TRBV27 and TRBJ2-5; unclear D gene. Per germline, CDR1 MNHEY and CDR2 SMNVEV (reference sequence). Trimming pared 2 bases from V and 4 bases from J, leaving 8 bases between. The CDR3 covers 13 residues.

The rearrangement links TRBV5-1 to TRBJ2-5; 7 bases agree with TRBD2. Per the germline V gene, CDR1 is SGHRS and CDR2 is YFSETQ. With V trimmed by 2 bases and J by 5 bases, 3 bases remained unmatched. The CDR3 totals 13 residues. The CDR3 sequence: CASSFPGGETQYF. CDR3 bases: TGCGCCAGCAGCTTCCCCGGGGGGGAGACCCAGTACTTC.

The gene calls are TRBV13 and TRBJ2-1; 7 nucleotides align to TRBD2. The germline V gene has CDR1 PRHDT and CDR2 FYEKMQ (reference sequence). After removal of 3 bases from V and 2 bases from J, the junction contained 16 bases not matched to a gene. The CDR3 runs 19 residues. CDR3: CASSLNPSGPPSPYNEQFF. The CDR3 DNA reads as TGTGCCAGCAGCTTGAATCCTAGCGGACCCCCCAGTCCCTACAATGAGCAGTTCTTC.

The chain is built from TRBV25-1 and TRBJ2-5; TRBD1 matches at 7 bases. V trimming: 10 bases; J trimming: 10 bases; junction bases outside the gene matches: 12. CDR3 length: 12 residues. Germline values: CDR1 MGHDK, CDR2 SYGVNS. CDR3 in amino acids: CATSNIGDSQYF. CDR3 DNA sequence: TGTGCCACCTCAAATATAGGGGACAGCCAGTACTTC.

CDR3 bases: TGTGCCAGCAGCTTTACTAGCGGTAGAGATACGCAGTATTTT. This gives the protein CASSFTSGRDTQYF. The chain uses TRBV7-8 and TRBJ2-3; TRBD2 aligns across 8 bases. The CDR3 covers 14 residues. V was pared by 3 bases and J by 5 bases, with 4 bases of the junction left unmatched. Germline loops: CDR1 SGHVS, CDR2 FQNEAQ.

CDR3 sequence (DNA): TGTGCCTGGAGTTTACTATCAGGGATCGACGAGCAGTACTTC. Translated, it gives CAWSLLSGIDEQYF. The rearrangement uses TRBV30 and TRBJ2-5; D is possibly TRBD1 (5 bases). The tail of the sequence fits TRBJ2-7 better, so the J call may be wrong. This CDR3 has 14 residues. Per the germline V gene, CDR1 is GTSNPN and CDR2 is SVGIG (reference sequence).

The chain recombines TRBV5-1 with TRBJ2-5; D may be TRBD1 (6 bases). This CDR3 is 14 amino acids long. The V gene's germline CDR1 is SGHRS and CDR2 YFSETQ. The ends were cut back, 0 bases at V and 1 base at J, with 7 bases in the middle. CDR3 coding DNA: TGCGCCAGCAGCTTGGTGGACAGCCAAGAGACCCAGTACTTC. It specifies CASSLVDSQETQYF.

Here the CDR3 DNA reads TGTGCCAGTACCGGAGCCCAGCGGGGGGGCCGGTCAGATACGCAGTATTTT. It is translated as CASTGAQRGGRSDTQYF. The genes are TRBV19 and TRBJ2-3; TRBD2 matches 10 bases. The CDR3 loop spans 17 amino acids. Germline V CDR1 and CDR2: LNHDA, SQIVND (reference sequence). J was trimmed by 4 bases and V by 7 bases; bases with no gene match: 14.

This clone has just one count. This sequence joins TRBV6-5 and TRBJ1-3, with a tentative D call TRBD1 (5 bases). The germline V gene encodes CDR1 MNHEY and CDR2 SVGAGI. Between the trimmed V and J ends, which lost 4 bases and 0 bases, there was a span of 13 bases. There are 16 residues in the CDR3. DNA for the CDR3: TGTGCCAGCAGTTCGAACCGGGGGTACTCTGGAAACACCATATATTTT. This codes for CASSSNRGYSGNTIYF.